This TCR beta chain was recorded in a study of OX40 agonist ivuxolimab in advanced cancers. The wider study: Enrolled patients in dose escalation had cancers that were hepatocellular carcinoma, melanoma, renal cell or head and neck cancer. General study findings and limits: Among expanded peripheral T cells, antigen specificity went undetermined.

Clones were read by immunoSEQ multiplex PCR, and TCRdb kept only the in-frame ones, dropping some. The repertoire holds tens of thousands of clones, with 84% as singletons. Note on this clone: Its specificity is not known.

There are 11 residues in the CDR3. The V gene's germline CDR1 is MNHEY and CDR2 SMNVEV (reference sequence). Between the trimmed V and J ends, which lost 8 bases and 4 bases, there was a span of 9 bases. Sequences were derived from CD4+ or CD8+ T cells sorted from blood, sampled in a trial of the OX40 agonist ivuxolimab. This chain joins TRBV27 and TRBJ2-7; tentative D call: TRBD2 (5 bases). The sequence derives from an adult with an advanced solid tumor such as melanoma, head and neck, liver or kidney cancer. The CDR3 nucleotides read TGTGCCAGCGGGCGCGGGTACGAGCAGTACTTC. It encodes CASGRGYEQYF.